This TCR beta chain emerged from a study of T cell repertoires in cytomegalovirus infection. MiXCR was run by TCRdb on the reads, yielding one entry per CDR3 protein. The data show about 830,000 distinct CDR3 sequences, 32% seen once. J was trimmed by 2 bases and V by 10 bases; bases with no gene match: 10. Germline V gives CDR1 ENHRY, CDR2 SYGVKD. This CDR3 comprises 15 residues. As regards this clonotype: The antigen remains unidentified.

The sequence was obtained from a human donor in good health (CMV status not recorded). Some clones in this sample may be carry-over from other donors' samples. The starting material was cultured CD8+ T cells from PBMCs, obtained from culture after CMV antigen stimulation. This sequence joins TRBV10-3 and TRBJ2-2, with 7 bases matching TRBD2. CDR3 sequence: CATRGRSGNTGELFF. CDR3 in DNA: TGTGCCACTCGCGGGAGAAGCGGTAACACCGGGGAGCTGTTTTTT.